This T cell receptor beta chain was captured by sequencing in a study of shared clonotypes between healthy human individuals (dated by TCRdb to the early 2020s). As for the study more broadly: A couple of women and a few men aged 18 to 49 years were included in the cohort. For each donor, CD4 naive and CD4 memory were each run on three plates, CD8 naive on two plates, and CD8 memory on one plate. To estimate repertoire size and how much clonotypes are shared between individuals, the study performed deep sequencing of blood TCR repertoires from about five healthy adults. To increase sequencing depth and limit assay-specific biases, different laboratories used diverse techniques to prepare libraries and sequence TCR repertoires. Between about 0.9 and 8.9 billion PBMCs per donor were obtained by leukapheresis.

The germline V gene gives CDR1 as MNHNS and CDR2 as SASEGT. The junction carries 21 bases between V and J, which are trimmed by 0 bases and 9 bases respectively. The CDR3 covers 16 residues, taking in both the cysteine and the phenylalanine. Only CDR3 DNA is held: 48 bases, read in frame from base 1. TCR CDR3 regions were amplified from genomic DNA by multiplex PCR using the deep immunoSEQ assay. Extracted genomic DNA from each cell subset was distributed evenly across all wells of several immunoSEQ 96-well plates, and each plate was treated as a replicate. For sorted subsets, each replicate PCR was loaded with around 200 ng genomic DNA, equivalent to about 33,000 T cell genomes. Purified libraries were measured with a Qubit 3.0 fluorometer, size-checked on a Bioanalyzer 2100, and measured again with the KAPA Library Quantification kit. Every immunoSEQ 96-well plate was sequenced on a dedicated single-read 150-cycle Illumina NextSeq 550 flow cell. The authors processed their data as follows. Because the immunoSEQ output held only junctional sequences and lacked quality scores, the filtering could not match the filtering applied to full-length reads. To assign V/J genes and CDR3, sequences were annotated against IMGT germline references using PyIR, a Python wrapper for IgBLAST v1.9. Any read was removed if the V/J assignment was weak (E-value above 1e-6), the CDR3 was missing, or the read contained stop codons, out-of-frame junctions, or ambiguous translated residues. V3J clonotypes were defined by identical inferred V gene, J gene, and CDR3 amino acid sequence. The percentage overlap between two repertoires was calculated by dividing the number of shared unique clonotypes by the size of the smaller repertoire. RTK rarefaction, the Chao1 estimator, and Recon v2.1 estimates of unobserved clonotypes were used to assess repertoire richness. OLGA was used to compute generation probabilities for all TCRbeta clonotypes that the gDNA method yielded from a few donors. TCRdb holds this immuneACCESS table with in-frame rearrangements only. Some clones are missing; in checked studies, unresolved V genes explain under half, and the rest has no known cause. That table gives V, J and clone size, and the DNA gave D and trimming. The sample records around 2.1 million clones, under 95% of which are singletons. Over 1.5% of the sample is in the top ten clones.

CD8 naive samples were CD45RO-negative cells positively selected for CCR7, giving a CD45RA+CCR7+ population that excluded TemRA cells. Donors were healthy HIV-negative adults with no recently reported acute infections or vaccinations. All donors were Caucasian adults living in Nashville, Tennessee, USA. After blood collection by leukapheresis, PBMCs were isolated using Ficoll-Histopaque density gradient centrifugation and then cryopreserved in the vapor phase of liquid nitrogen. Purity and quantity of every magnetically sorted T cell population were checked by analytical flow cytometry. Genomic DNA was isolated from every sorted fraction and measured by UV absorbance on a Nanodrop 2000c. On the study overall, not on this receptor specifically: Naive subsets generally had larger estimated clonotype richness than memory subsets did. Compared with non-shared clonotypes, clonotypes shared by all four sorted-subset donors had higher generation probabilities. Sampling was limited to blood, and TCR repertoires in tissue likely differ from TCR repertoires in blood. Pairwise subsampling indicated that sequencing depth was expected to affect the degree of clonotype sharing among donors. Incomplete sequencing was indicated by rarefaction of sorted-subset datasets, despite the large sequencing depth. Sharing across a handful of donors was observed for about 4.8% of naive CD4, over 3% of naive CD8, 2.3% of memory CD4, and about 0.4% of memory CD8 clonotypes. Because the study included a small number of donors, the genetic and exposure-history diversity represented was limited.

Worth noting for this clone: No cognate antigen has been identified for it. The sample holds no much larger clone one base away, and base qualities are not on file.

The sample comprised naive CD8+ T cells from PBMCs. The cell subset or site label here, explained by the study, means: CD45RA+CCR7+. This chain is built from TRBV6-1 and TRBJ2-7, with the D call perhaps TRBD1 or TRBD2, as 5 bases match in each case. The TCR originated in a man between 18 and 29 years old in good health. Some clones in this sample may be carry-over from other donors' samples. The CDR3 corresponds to CASSEAVPGRRIGQYF. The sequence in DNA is TGTGCCAGCAGTGAAGCAGTTCCGGGACGCCGTATCGGGCAGTACTTC.